This TCR beta chain was sequenced during a study of beta chain features in type 1 diabetes. Looking at the study overall: Healthy donors, compared against patients, showed similar age, gender and cell yields. The samples had 100 million to 140 million sorted cells examined in all.

As every portion of the isolated RNA was reverse transcribed, the sequencing read expressed TCRB transcripts. Produced via immunoSEQ multiplex PCR; TCRdb's table is partial and in-frame only. The sample shows fewer than 250,000 clones, about 14% of them seen only once. Study-wide results and limits: Shorter TCRB CDR3s, moderately but significantly so, were found in Type 1 diabetes patients in all four CD4+ subsets.

This clone has a handful of counts. Antigen: not known. The CDR3 extends over 12 amino acids. CDR1 is MNHNS, CDR2 SASEGT, per germline. The germline V and J ends were trimmed by 7 bases and 9 bases, with 14 bases remaining between them. The specimen was naive CD4+ T cells from blood. V usage is TRBV6-1 and J usage is TRBJ2-3, with a tentative D call TRBD1 (6 bases). This receptor was taken from a woman in her thirties or forties in good health. The CDR3 region has the DNA TGTGCCAGCACCACAGGGTCTTACACGCAGTATTTT. Encoded protein: CASTTGSYTQYF.